A selection of T cell receptor beta chains follows, all from one sample in a study of monozygotic twins with inflammatory bowel disease. TCRdb re-called the 5' RACE reads; every CDR3 protein appears as one record, without DNA. The listing records under 200,000 distinct CDR3 sequences. Sequencing was performed on blood. These receptors originate from a human donor with ulcerative colitis or Crohn's disease, or a healthy co-twin of an affected twin (not recorded which). Each CDR3 is given with its conserved first and last residue.

J: TRBJ2-7
V: TRBV20-1
CDR3: CSAFRPGGTYEQYF

J: TRBJ2-1
V: TRBV2
CDR3: CASRAGTGAYNEQFF

J: TRBJ2-7
V: TRBV29-1
CDR3: CSVGTSFYEQYF

J: TRBJ1-1
V: TRBV7-2
CDR3: CASSRQGRDEAFF

J: TRBJ1-5
V: TRBV6-1
CDR3: CASSESSWGHQPQHF

J: TRBJ2-1
V: TRBV7-9
CDR3: CASSLPPGTSGTEQFF

J: TRBJ2-1
V: TRBV27
CDR3: CASSLAGGPQAVGEQFF

J: TRBJ1-1
V: TRBV5-1
CDR3: CASSLGVGGNTEAFF

J: TRBJ2-7
V: TRBV18
CDR3: CASSPTDYEQYF

J: TRBJ2-1
V: TRBV19
CDR3: CASIAGVNEQFF

J: TRBJ2-1
V: TRBV29-1
CDR3: CSVEAGSGNEQFF

J: TRBJ2-4
V: TRBV3-1
CDR3: CASSQVGPDRDLAKNIQYF

J: TRBJ2-6
V: TRBV27
CDR3: CASSTYSGGLTGANVLTF

J: TRBJ1-6
V: TRBV20-1
CDR3: CSADAGTGENSPLHF

J: TRBJ2-3
V: TRBV5-1
CDR3: CASRPTSGSSTDTQYF

J: TRBJ1-4
V: TRBV29-1
CDR3: CSVKGTAEEKLFF

J: TRBJ2-1
V: TRBV28
CDR3: CASSLPGNEQFF

J: TRBJ2-1
V: TRBV4-1
CDR3: CASSQSPGTSGYNEQFF

J: TRBJ2-1
V: TRBV5-1
CDR3: CASSLESGSSYNEQFF

J: TRBJ2-3
V: TRBV28
CDR3: CASSPRGAGGTDTQYF

J: TRBJ2-5
V: TRBV5-1
CDR3: CASSLAGQQETQYF

J: TRBJ2-7
V: TRBV6-5
CDR3: CASSYLHEQYF

J: TRBJ1-2
V: TRBV12-3/TRBV12-4
CDR3: CASRTTGGGYGYTF

J: TRBJ1-5
V: TRBV5-6
CDR3: CASSLGRGNQPQHF

J: TRBJ1-2
V: TRBV7-9
CDR3: CASSTRDSSTF

J: TRBJ2-7
V: TRBV29-1
CDR3: CSVGLAGAGEQYF

J: TRBJ2-1
V: TRBV10-3
CDR3: CAIKIPGTSGGYNEQFF

J: TRBJ1-1
V: TRBV13
CDR3: CASSLGGQGFMNTEAFF

J: TRBJ2-7
V: TRBV28
CDR3: CASRVADRGALSYEQYF

J: TRBJ1-4
V: TRBV3-1
CDR3: CASSQTNQGGVEF

J: TRBJ1-5
V: TRBV7-2
CDR3: CASSLFGVDPQHF

J: TRBJ2-6
V: TRBV27
CDR3: CASSYRPPSGANVLTF

J: TRBJ2-4
V: TRBV5-6
CDR3: CASSLGLADSLAKNIQYF

J: TRBJ2-7
V: TRBV5-1
CDR3: CASRPSGRAYEQYF

J: TRBJ2-2
V: TRBV6-2/TRBV6-3
CDR3: CASSYVQINTGELFF

J: TRBJ2-7
V: TRBV3-1
CDR3: CASSQELAGIAYEQYF

J: TRBJ2-7
V: TRBV5-1
CDR3: CASSLGGTGEQYF

J: TRBJ2-1
V: TRBV7-2
CDR3: CASSPKSAATNEQFF

J: TRBJ2-1
V: TRBV12-3/TRBV12-4
CDR3: CASSLPLYNEQFF

J: TRBJ1-2
V: TRBV27
CDR3: CASSLSVGDENYGYTF

J: TRBJ2-7
V: TRBV4-3
CDR3: CASSQVGRGIYEQYF

J: TRBJ2-5
V: TRBV7-9
CDR3: CASSWSRESETQYF

J: TRBJ2-1
V: TRBV7-2
CDR3: CASSSISGIRSYNEQFF

J: TRBJ2-2
V: TRBV11-3
CDR3: CASSLLAGPTRELFF